The 14 T cell receptor beta chains given below trace back to one sample, sequenced in a study of Ad26.COV2.S vaccination and SARS-CoV-2 variants. Profiled with immunoSEQ multiplex PCR; TCRdb holds only in-frame clones, not every one. The sample holds under 600,000 clones, roughly nine tenths seen once. Treatment reported: around 19 received Ad26.COV2.S at low or high dose, single or two shots; 5 received placebo; per-sample allocation not given. Vaccine and placebo recipients were sampled on day 63 after the first injection. Here the sequenced sample was peripheral blood, taken in a trial of Ad26.COV2.S vaccine versus placebo. The receptors shown here come from a person aged 18-60 years who received the Ad26.COV2.S COVID-19 vaccine or a placebo.

The chain combines TRBV5-1 with TRBJ2-1; a weak D match, TRBD2 (6 bases). Germline V lookup: CDR1 SGHRS, CDR2 YFSETQ. The germline V and J ends were trimmed by 0 bases and 4 bases, with 11 bases remaining between them. This CDR3 has 15 amino acids. The CDR3 DNA is TGCGCCAGCAGCTTGGTTGGCGGGGCTTACAATGAGCAGTTCTTC. Protein sequence: CASSLVGGAYNEQFF.

As regards this clone: The sample has other DNA sequences that encode this CDR3 too. This chain links TRBV27 with TRBJ1-6, with 8 bases identical to TRBD1. There are 14 residues in the CDR3. V dropped 3 bases and J dropped 9; count of bases not matched to a gene: 4. Germline assignment: CDR1 MNHEY and CDR2 SMNVEV (reference sequence). CDR3 coding DNA: TGTGCCAGCAGTTTCGGACAGGGTGGTTCACCCCTCCACTTT. Protein product: CASSFGQGGSPLHF.

The chain is built from TRBV25-1 and TRBJ2-1, with D perhaps TRBD2 (6 bases). Germline CDR1 is MGHDK and CDR2 is SYGVNS. This CDR3 comprises 14 residues. The ends were cut back, 4 bases at V and 4 bases at J, with 11 bases in the middle. The CDR3 DNA reads TGTGCCAGCAGTGTACGGGAGTTGTACAATGAGCAGTTCTTC. Translation: CASSVRELYNEQFF. Variable domain in full (rest from reference TRBV25-1 and TRBJ2-1): EADIYQTPRYLVIGTGKKITLECSQTMGHDKMYWYQQDPGMELHLIHYSYGVNSTEKGDLSSESTVSRIRTEHFPLTLESARPSHTSQYLCASSVRELYNEQFFGPGTRLTVL.

Written as DNA, the CDR3 is TGTGCCAGCTCACCGGGACAGGTCAATCAGCCCCAGCATTTT. Amino acids: CASSPGQVNQPQHF. This chain links TRBV18 with TRBJ1-5, with 8 bases fitting TRBD1. Trimming removed 3 bases from V and 3 bases from J; junction bases left unmatched: 1. The germline V gene encodes CDR1 KGHSH and CDR2 LQKENI. The CDR3 totals 14 residues.

This clone was seen only a few times. CDR3 region: CASSILAGSAYEQYF. In nucleotides, the CDR3 is TGTGCCAGTAGTATTCTGGCAGGGTCGGCCTACGAGCAGTACTTC. The rearrangement links TRBV19 to TRBJ2-7; tentative D call: TRBD1 (5 bases). The CDR3 totals 15 residues. V lost 3 bases and J lost 2, with 14 bases in between. Germline CDR1 LNHDA, CDR2 SQIVND (reference sequence).

This chain joins TRBV6-5 and TRBJ2-7; a possible D gene is TRBD1 (5 bases). CDR3 size: 13 residues. From germline, CDR1 is MNHEY and CDR2 SVGAGI. V was shortened by 2 bases and J by 4 bases, with 9 bases between the two germline ends. CDR3 DNA sequence: TGTGCCAGCAGTTACGGGGCAGCGTACGAGCAGTACTTC. Its translation: CASSYGAAYEQYF.

This clone was counted once. J is TRBJ2-7 and V is TRBV6-5; D is perhaps TRBD2 (7 bases). CDR1 is MNHEY and CDR2 is SVGAGI in the germline V gene. Trimming shortened V by 7 bases and J by 5 bases, and 18 bases separated the two germline ends. This CDR3 is 14 amino acids long. CDR3 amino acids: CASTLRGAGDEQYF. CDR3 coding DNA: TGTGCCAGCACTCTCCGGGGGGCGGGGGACGAGCAGTACTTC.

The chain couples TRBV24-1 to TRBJ1-5, with TRBD1 matching over 7 bases. V shed 4 bases and J 9 bases; nucleotides not matched to a gene: 11. Germline values: CDR1 KGHDR, CDR2 SFDVKD. The CDR3 contains 15 residues. In DNA, the CDR3 is TGTGCCACCAGTGACTCCAGACAGGGCTATGGGCCCCAGCATTTT. It specifies CATSDSRQGYGPQHF.

This clone was recorded only once. V is TRBV5-1 and J is TRBJ2-7; 8 nucleotides line up with TRBD1. With V trimmed by 4 bases and J by 3 bases, 6 bases remained unmatched. The CDR3 runs to 14 residues. CDR1 is SGHRS, CDR2 YFSETQ, per germline. The CDR3 region is CASSPGQVIYEQYF. The CDR3 DNA sequence: TGCGCCAGCAGCCCGGGACAGGTAATCTACGAGCAGTACTTC.

The chain uses TRBV19 and TRBJ1-2; 10 nucleotides align to TRBD1. Trimming at V came to 5 bases and at J to 4 bases, leaving 4 bases not matched to a gene. The CDR3 runs 14 residues. Germline lookup yields CDR1 LNHDA and CDR2 SQIVND (reference sequence). CDR3 in DNA: TGTGCCAGTAGTCCGCGACAGGGGGCCTATGGCTACACCTTC. It codes for CASSPRQGAYGYTF.

The gene calls are TRBV28 and TRBJ2-4; TRBD2 agrees at 9 bases. V lost 6 bases and J lost 1; bases outside the gene matches: 10. Germline CDR1 is MDHEN and CDR2 is SYDVKM. The CDR3 totals 17 residues. Here the CDR3 DNA reads TGTGCCAGCAGCCCCCGGAGCGGGAGGTGGGCCAAAAACATTCAGTACTTC. It specifies CASSPRSGRWAKNIQYF. Variable domain in full (rest from reference TRBV28 and TRBJ2-4): DVKVTQSSRYLVKRTGEKVFLECVQDMDHENMFWYRQDPGLGLRLIYFSYDVKMKEKGDIPEGYSVSREKKERFSLILESASTNQTSMYLCASSPRSGRWAKNIQYFGAGTRLSVL.

For the CDR3, the DNA is TGCGCCAGCAGCCAGGGGGACGGCCAAGAGACCCAGTACTTC. Its protein is CASSQGDGQETQYF. J is TRBJ2-5 and V is TRBV4-1, with D perhaps TRBD1 or TRBD2 (5 bases each). Trimming stripped 3 bases from V and 1 base from J, with 9 bases between. CDR1 and CDR2 from the germline V gene are MGHRA and YSYEKL. CDR3 length equals 14 residues.

V usage is TRBV11-2 and J usage is TRBJ2-1; D not resolved. The germline V gene has CDR1 SGHAT and CDR2 FQNNGV. The CDR3 totals 18 residues. Between the trimmed V and J ends, which lost 2 bases and 8 bases, there was a span of 25 bases. CDR3 sequence: CASSLSTGSPTLRDEQFF. The CDR3 region has the DNA TGTGCCAGCAGCTTATCCACGGGCTCTCCAACTCTAAGGGATGAGCAGTTCTTC.

This clone was recorded only once. The gene calls are TRBV9 and TRBJ2-5, with D hard to call. The CDR3 runs 14 residues. The germline gives CDR1 SGDLS, CDR2 YYNGEE. V lost 2 bases and J 3 bases, leaving 11 bases between the germline ends. For the CDR3, the DNA is TGTGCCAGCAGCGTGAGTCTACTCGAAGAGACCCAGTACTTC. Protein product: CASSVSLLEETQYF.